This T cell receptor beta chain was observed in a study of T cell responses to AZD1222 COVID-19 vaccine. At the level of the study: Second-dose schedules of about 4 or about 12 weeks were combined. Points from the study as a whole: Across spike, vaccine-associated CD4 TCRs were found, dominant at 160-218 and 743-854. Reportedly, nearly half the spike-specific TCRs target unmutated variant regions. At study baseline, merely six AZD1222 recipients were seropositive.

A remark on this clone: Its antigen is currently unknown.

TCRdb's copy holds only in-frame clones and misses some; the assay was immunoSEQ multiplex PCR. Found here are tens of thousands of clones, roughly 85% of them singletons; the top ten hold around 13%. The V gene's germline CDR1 is SGHTA and CDR2 FQGNSA. CDR3 length: 13 amino acids. V shed 5 bases and J shed 4 bases, with 11 bases lying between them. Sample: peripheral blood, taken on day 0 of AZD1222 vaccination. The TCR sequence derives from an adult in good health. The chain joins TRBV7-2 to TRBJ1-1, with D unresolved. The CDR3 DNA is TGTGCCAGCAGCCTCTCCCGGTCCACTGAAGCTTTCTTT. It specifies CASSLSRSTEAFF.